Below are 10 T cell receptor beta chains sequenced from a single sample in a study of early T cells in non-severe SARS-CoV-2 infection. TCRdb reprocessed the 5' RACE reads via MiXCR and lists one record per CDR3 protein. The repertoire holds tens of thousands of distinct CDR3 sequences, with over 9.5% as singletons. The starting material was whole blood, obtained at baseline. Source of these receptors: an adult who was a healthcare worker with PCR-confirmed SARS-CoV-2 infection or an uninfected control (not recorded which).

The chain links TRBV30 to TRBJ1-6; D gene ambiguous. The CDR3 covers 11 residues. V lost 3 bases to trimming and J lost 10 bases, with 7 bases between them. CDR1 and CDR2 from the germline V gene are GTSNPN and SVGIG (reference sequence). In nucleotides, the CDR3 is TGTGCCTGGAGAGTAGGCTCACCCCTCCACTTT. Translation: CAWRVGSPLHF.

This clonotype has more than one count but fewer than ten. V gene TRBV11-2 combines with J gene TRBJ2-6; D may match TRBD1 or TRBD2 (5 bases each). This CDR3 spans 15 amino acids. Per germline, CDR1 SGHAT and CDR2 FQNNGV. V was clipped by 3 bases and J by 1 base, with 7 bases between them. In DNA, the CDR3 is TGTGCCAGCAGCTTGAGGGGTTCTGGGGCCAACGTCCTGACTTTC. Translated: CASSLRGSGANVLTF.

This clonotype was seen ten or more times. The V and J genes are TRBV6-5 and TRBJ2-1; 9 bases are shared with TRBD2. This CDR3 spans 13 amino acids. After removal of 7 bases from V and 13 bases from J, the junction contained 11 bases not matched to a gene. Germline assignment: CDR1 MNHEY and CDR2 SVGAGI. CDR3 loop: CASTPTAGGPQFF. CDR3 nucleotide sequence: TGTGCCAGCACCCCTACGGCGGGAGGGCCTCAGTTCTTC.

The genes are TRBV19 and TRBJ2-7; 10 bases are a match to TRBD1. Looked up from germline, CDR1 is LNHDA and CDR2 is SQIVND (reference sequence). V lost 5 bases and J lost 2; bases outside the gene matches: 6. This CDR3 has 15 amino acids. CDR3 residues: CASSPRTGGPYEQYF. The CDR3 nucleotides are TGTGCCAGTAGTCCCCGGACAGGGGGGCCCTACGAGCAGTACTTC.

This sequence joins TRBV30 and TRBJ1-6, with D hard to call. The CDR3 extends over 14 amino acids. Germline V gene sequence: CDR1 GTSNPN, CDR2 SVGIG (reference sequence). Trimming took 2 bases from V and 5 from J, leaving 10 bases between them. The CDR3 spells CAWSIPRDNSPLHF. In DNA, the CDR3 is TGTGCCTGGAGTATTCCCCGGGATAATTCACCCCTCCACTTT. The full variable domain, its missing parts supplied by reference TRBV30 and TRBJ1-6, is SQTIHQWPATLVQPVGSPLSLECTVEGTSNPNLYWYRQAAGRGLQLLFYSVGIGQISSEVPQNLSASRPQDRQFILSSKKLLLSDSGFYLCAWSIPRDNSPLHFGNGTRLTVT.

This chain joins TRBV11-3 and TRBJ2-1; 7 bases are shared with TRBD1. Per germline, CDR1 SGHNT and CDR2 YENEEA. V dropped 5 bases and J dropped 9; count of bases not matched to a gene: 7. The CDR3 loop spans 13 amino acids. The CDR3 here is CASSAAPGGEQFF. The CDR3, as DNA: TGTGCCAGCAGCGCCGCCCCAGGGGGTGAGCAGTTCTTC.

This clonotype was observed a few times. The chain couples TRBV4-1 to TRBJ1-4; 9 positions agree with TRBD1. The length of the CDR3 is 16 residues. Trimming cost V 3 bases and J 12 bases; bases outside gene matches: 14. The germline CDR1 and CDR2 sequences are MGHRA and YSYEKL. CDR3 loop: CASSQPQGASMMELFF. Here the CDR3 DNA reads TGCGCCAGCAGCCAGCCACAGGGGGCGTCTATGATGGAACTGTTTTTT.

This clonotype was seen only a few times. The chain couples TRBV25-1 to TRBJ2-1; 8 positions agree with TRBD1. Germline loops: CDR1 MGHDK, CDR2 SYGVNS. The CDR3 runs 16 residues. V lost 1 base, J lost 9 bases, and 11 bases stayed unmatched. The CDR3 DNA follows: TGTGCCAGCAGTGAATCACAGACAGGGGTTTTGGGTGAGCAGTTCTTC. Residues: CASSESQTGVLGEQFF.

This clonotype was seen a few times. J is TRBJ2-2 and V is TRBV29-1, with a possible D match to TRBD1 (5 bases). With 4 bases removed from V and 3 bases from J, the gap between germline ends came to 21 bases. Germline V lookup: CDR1 SQVTM, CDR2 ANQGSEA. The CDR3 spans 17 residues. CDR3 residues: CSVVEIVRVRDTGELFF. The CDR3 DNA reads as TGCAGCGTTGTAGAAATTGTCAGGGTACGCGACACCGGGGAGCTGTTTTTT.

The gene calls are TRBV5-8 and TRBJ2-2; the D is unclear. Germline CDR1 is SGHTS and CDR2 is YDEGEE. CDR3 size: 15 residues. Trimming removed 6 bases from V and 0 bases from J, with 12 bases in between. CDR3 in DNA: TGTGCCAGCACCACTTGGCAGTCGAACACCGGGGAGCTGTTTTTT. Residues: CASTTWQSNTGELFF.